A single sample is the source of the 15 T cell receptor beta chains below, sequenced in a study of TIL therapy for anti-PD-1-resistant metastatic lung cancer. Sequencing used immunoSEQ v3. Using immunoSEQ multiplex PCR, the repertoire was profiled, and TCRdb retains in-frame clones only, with some absent. The data hold about 50,000 clones, with less than 75% observed a single time. Time point reported: pre-treatment sample, taken before nivolumab and TIL therapy. Tumor tissue came from excised metastases, mostly pleural nodules or supraclavicular lymph nodes. The sequencing here drew on tumor tissue, taken at baseline. These receptor sequences come from a person between 25 and 79 years old with non-small cell lung cancer.

CDR3 bases: TGTGCCAGCAGTCGAGAACCGGGACAGGGGAGCTACGAGCAGTACTTC. Residues: CASSREPGQGSYEQYF. The gene calls are TRBV4-2 and TRBJ2-7, with 10 bases matching TRBD1. With 6 bases clipped from V and 3 bases from J, the junction kept 11 bases outside the gene matches. CDR1 and CDR2 (germline): LGHNA, YNFKEQ. This CDR3 spans 16 amino acids.

This clone was detected a few times. CDR3 coding DNA: TGTGCCAGCAGTGAACAGGGTTTAAGCAATCAGCCCCAGCATTTT. The encoded protein is CASSEQGLSNQPQHF. The chain is built from TRBV2 and TRBJ1-5, with a weak D call TRBD1 (5 bases). Germline V CDR1 and CDR2: SNHLY, FYNNEI. The V end lost 2 bases, the J end lost 1 base, and 9 bases lay between the germline ends. This CDR3 is 15 amino acids long. Using reference TRBV2 and TRBJ1-5 for the parts outside the CDR3, the full variable domain is EPEVTQTPSHQVTQMGQEVILRCVPISNHLYFYWYRQILGQKVEFLVSFYNNEISEKSEIFDDQFSVERPDGSNFTLKIRSTKLEDSAMYFCASSEQGLSNQPQHFGDGTRLSIL.

The CDR3 sequence: CASRVTGTSGRPHEQYF. CDR3 nucleotides: TGCGCCAGCAGAGTCACCGGGACTAGCGGGAGGCCTCACGAGCAGTACTTC. The V call is TRBV4-1, the J call TRBJ2-7, with 15 positions matching TRBD2. Germline-derived CDR1 and CDR2 are MGHRA and YSYEKL. V gave up 6 bases and J gave up 5 bases; unmatched junction bases: 11. The CDR3 loop spans 17 amino acids.

The chain is built from TRBV19 and TRBJ2-3; 9 bases match TRBD2. The germline V gene has CDR1 LNHDA and CDR2 SQIVND (reference sequence). Germline trimming cut 7 bases from V and 0 bases from J; bases unmatched to any gene: 8. The length of the CDR3 is 16 residues. The DNA for the CDR3 is TGTGCCAGTACGTCCCTAGCGGGGTCGAGCACAGATACGCAGTATTTT. This codes for CASTSLAGSSTDTQYF.

V usage is TRBV6-5 and J usage is TRBJ2-3, with D unclear. From germline, CDR1 is MNHEY and CDR2 SVGAGI. This CDR3 region has 10 residues. V lost 8 bases to trimming and J lost 7 bases, with 7 bases between them. Here the CDR3 reads CASFVHTQYF. As DNA, the CDR3 is TGTGCCAGCTTCGTTCATACGCAGTATTTT.

This clone turned up a few times. The V and J genes are TRBV9 and TRBJ2-7; TRBD2 matches 8 bases. The germline CDR1 and CDR2 sequences are SGDLS and YYNGEE. V dropped 3 bases and J dropped 2; count of bases not matched to a gene: 4. The length of the CDR3 is 14 residues. The CDR3 DNA is TGTGCCAGCAGCGCCGCGGGGGGAACCTACGAGCAGTACTTC. The encoded protein is CASSAAGGTYEQYF.

This chain joins TRBV2 and TRBJ2-1; TRBD2 matches 9 bases. Trimming at V came to 4 bases and at J to 4 bases, leaving 8 bases not matched to a gene. Germline V gene data show CDR1 as SNHLY and CDR2 as FYNNEI. This CDR3 region has 16 residues. DNA for the CDR3: TGTGCCAGCAGTGTTGGAATGCTAGCGGGGTACAATGAGCAGTTCTTC. Its translation: CASSVGMLAGYNEQFF. Supplemented by reference TRBV2 and TRBJ2-1, the full variable domain reads EPEVTQTPSHQVTQMGQEVILRCVPISNHLYFYWYRQILGQKVEFLVSFYNNEISEKSEIFDDQFSVERPDGSNFTLKIRSTKLEDSAMYFCASSVGMLAGYNEQFFGPGTRLTVL.

This chain links TRBV5-4 with TRBJ2-7; tentative D call: TRBD1 (6 bases). Trimming shortened V by 4 bases and J by 2 bases, and 19 bases separated the two germline ends. CDR1 is SGHNT, CDR2 YYREEE, per germline (reference sequence). CDR3 size: 16 residues. In nucleotides, the CDR3 is TGTGCCAGCAGCCCTGAGCCAGGGGCCCTAACCTACGAGCAGTACTTC. It encodes CASSPEPGALTYEQYF.

This clone was recorded a few times. The chain uses TRBV7-9 and TRBJ2-7; 8 positions match TRBD2. The trim removed 2 bases at V and 0 bases at J, leaving 6 bases unmatched. CDR1 and CDR2 from the germline V gene are SEHNR and FQNEAQ (reference sequence). There are 16 residues in the CDR3. The CDR3 DNA sequence: TGTGCCAGCAGCTTATCTACGGGAGGGGTCTCCTACGAGCAGTACTTC. Translation: CASSLSTGGVSYEQYF.

This rearrangement joins TRBV5-6 to TRBJ2-1; 9 positions match TRBD2. Germline trimming cut 1 base from V and 7 bases from J; bases unmatched to any gene: 6. This CDR3 is built from 15 residues. Germline assignment: CDR1 SGHDT and CDR2 YYEEEE. DNA for the CDR3: TGTGCCAGCAGCTTGAGGCTAGCGGGGCTTAATGAGCAGTTCTTC. Translated: CASSLRLAGLNEQFF.

V usage is TRBV6-1 and J usage is TRBJ1-5; 8 bases fit TRBD1. Germline V gene sequence: CDR1 MNHNS, CDR2 SASEGT. The CDR3 extends over 14 amino acids. V trimming: 0 bases; J trimming: 9 bases; junction bases outside the gene matches: 4. The CDR3: CASSEAGRGRPQHF. The CDR3 bases are TGTGCCAGCAGTGAAGCCGGCAGGGGGCGGCCCCAGCATTTT.

The chain's CDR3 is CASSLRGDNQPQHF. The CDR3, as DNA: TGTGCCAGCAGCTTAAGGGGGGACAATCAGCCCCAGCATTTT. J is TRBJ1-5 and V is TRBV7-6; D is possibly TRBD1 (6 bases). Germline values: CDR1 SGHVS, CDR2 FNYEAQ. V lost 2 bases, J lost 3 bases, and 8 bases lay in between. There are 14 residues in the CDR3.

The chain uses TRBV28 and TRBJ1-3, with D hard to call. CDR3 size: 15 residues. Germline loops: CDR1 MDHEN, CDR2 SYDVKM. Trimming took 3 bases from V and 1 from J, leaving 10 bases between them. The CDR3 nucleotides are TGTGCCAGCAGTTTCCTCTCGGGGTCTGGAAACACCATATATTTT. Its translation is CASSFLSGSGNTIYF.

In its sample, this clone was seen a few times. The V gene is TRBV28, the J gene TRBJ2-7, with D possibly being TRBD1 or TRBD2 (5 bases each). This CDR3 has 14 amino acids. Between the trimmed V and J ends, which lost 6 bases and 2 bases, there was a span of 14 bases. Germline CDR1 and CDR2: MDHEN and SYDVKM. The CDR3 reads CASSIGTATYEQYF. CDR3 nucleotides: TGTGCCAGCAGCATCGGGACCGCAACCTACGAGCAGTACTTC.

This clone came up a few times. The chain carries TRBV5-1 and TRBJ2-2; 11 bases agree with TRBD2. V lost 4 bases and J lost 1; bases outside the gene matches: 3. CDR1 is SGHRS and CDR2 is YFSETQ in the germline V gene. This CDR3 region has 16 residues. CDR3: CASSLGLAGNTGELFF. CDR3 nucleotide sequence: TGCGCCAGCAGCCTCGGACTAGCGGGGAACACCGGGGAGCTGTTTTTT.